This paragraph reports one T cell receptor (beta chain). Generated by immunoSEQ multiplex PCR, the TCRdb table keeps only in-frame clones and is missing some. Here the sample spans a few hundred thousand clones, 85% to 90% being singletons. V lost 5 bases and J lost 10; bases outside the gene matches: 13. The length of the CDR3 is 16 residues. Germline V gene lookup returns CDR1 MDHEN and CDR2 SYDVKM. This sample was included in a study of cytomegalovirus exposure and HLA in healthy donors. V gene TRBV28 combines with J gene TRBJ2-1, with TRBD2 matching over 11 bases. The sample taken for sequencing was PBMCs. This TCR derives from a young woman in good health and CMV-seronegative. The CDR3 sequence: CASSPSLTSGSREQFF. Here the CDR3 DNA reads TGTGCCAGCAGTCCCTCCTTAACTAGCGGGAGTCGCGAGCAGTTCTTC. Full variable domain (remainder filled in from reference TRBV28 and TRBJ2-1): DVKVTQSSRYLVKRTGEKVFLECVQDMDHENMFWYRQDPGLGLRLIYFSYDVKMKEKGDIPEGYSVSREKKERFSLILESASTNQTSMYLCASSPSLTSGSREQFFGPGTRLTVL.